Each of the 27 T cell receptor beta chains below was sequenced from the same sample in a study of CD8+ T cells in alopecia areata. Stated treatment: oral pan-JAK inhibitor, 5-10 mg twice daily. The sequencing template was cDNA reverse transcribed from extracted RNA. The method was immunoSEQ multiplex PCR; TCRdb's version includes in-frame clones alone and lacks a portion of them. The table shows 79,000 or so clones, with around 61% occurring only once. The sequencing used CD8+ T cells sorted from blood, collected at week 24, from a patient treated with tofacitinib. Every receptor here comes from a human donor with alopecia areata.

Only a few counts were recorded for this clone. The chain's CDR3 is CASSFRQGAGELFF. For the CDR3, the DNA is TGCGCCAGCAGCTTTCGACAGGGGGCCGGGGAGCTGTTTTTT. This rearrangement joins TRBV5-1 to TRBJ2-2; 9 bases are a match to TRBD1. There are 14 residues in the CDR3. The J segment lost 6 bases and the V segment lost 2 bases, leaving 2 bases of the junction unmatched. Germline V gene lookup returns CDR1 SGHRS and CDR2 YFSETQ.

Only a few counts were recorded for this clone. The chain links TRBV7-2 to TRBJ2-3; D remains ambiguous. V shed 5 bases and J shed 2 bases, with 17 bases lying between them. CDR1 is SGHTA and CDR2 is FQGNSA in the germline V gene. This CDR3 contains 16 residues. Here the CDR3 reads CASSHPLEIPTDTQYF. The CDR3 coding sequence is TGTGCCAGCAGCCACCCTCTGGAAATCCCCACAGATACGCAGTATTTT.

This sequence joins TRBV27 and TRBJ2-5, with 9 bases identical to TRBD2. Germline V gene lookup returns CDR1 MNHEY and CDR2 SMNVEV (reference sequence). This CDR3 has 11 residues. The junction had 3 bases not matched to a gene; V was cut back by 5 bases and J by 11 bases. CDR3 DNA: TGTGCCAGCAGTCTAACTAGCGGGCAGTACTTC. It codes for CASSLTSGQYF.

The chain couples TRBV7-3 to TRBJ2-2; D is undetermined. This CDR3 has 12 amino acids. V was clipped by 5 bases and J by 2 bases, with 3 bases between them. CDR1 is SGHTA and CDR2 is FQGTGA in the germline V gene. DNA for the CDR3: TGTGCCAGCAGCCACAACACCGGGGAGCTGTTTTTT. Residues: CASSHNTGELFF.

The chain carries TRBV6-5 and TRBJ2-1; D possibly corresponds to TRBD2 (6 bases). CDR1 and CDR2 from the germline V gene are MNHEY and SVGAGI. Trimming removed 7 bases from V and 4 bases from J, with 17 bases in between. This CDR3 contains 15 residues. The CDR3 here is CASKETGVGYNEQFF. The CDR3 DNA reads TGTGCCAGCAAAGAAACGGGAGTCGGATACAATGAGCAGTTCTTC.

The chain is built from TRBV4-1 and TRBJ2-7; D unresolved. Deletions cut 1 base from V and 0 bases from J, with 10 bases between. The CDR3 runs to 15 residues. The germline CDR1 and CDR2 sequences are MGHRA and YSYEKL. CDR3 DNA: TGCGCCAGCAGCCAAGGGGCTAGAAGCTCCTACGAGCAGTACTTC. It specifies CASSQGARSSYEQYF.

Only one count was recorded for this clone. This chain joins TRBV30 and TRBJ1-2; D unclear. Per germline, CDR1 GTSNPN and CDR2 SVGIG (reference sequence). This CDR3 contains 12 residues. Trimming cost V 2 bases and J 5 bases, with 9 bases left between them. CDR3 bases: TGTGCCTGGAGTTCCGGGGAATATGGCTACACCTTC. Its protein is CAWSSGEYGYTF.

This clone came up a few times. The chain carries TRBV7-9 and TRBJ1-4; 7 bases map to TRBD1. Germline V gene data show CDR1 as SEHNR and CDR2 as FQNEAQ (reference sequence). With 3 bases clipped from V and 13 bases from J, the junction kept 14 bases outside the gene matches. The CDR3 loop spans 15 amino acids. The CDR3 sequence is CASSLKTGRNEGLFF. The CDR3 DNA follows: TGTGCCAGCAGCTTGAAGACAGGGCGGAATGAAGGACTGTTTTTT.

The chain recombines TRBV10-3 with TRBJ2-1; tentative D call: TRBD2 (5 bases). V was cut by 2 bases and J by 1 base, with 12 bases left in between. The CDR3 consists of 16 residues. CDR1 is ENHRY, CDR2 SYGVKD, per germline. The CDR3 loop reads CAISEPIGGSYNEQFF. As DNA, the CDR3 is TGTGCCATCAGTGAGCCGATAGGCGGGTCCTACAATGAGCAGTTCTTC.

This clone is a singleton in its sample. The chain employs TRBV2 and TRBJ2-5; D gene ambiguous. Looked up from germline, CDR1 is SNHLY and CDR2 is FYNNEI. The CDR3 covers 13 residues. The V end was cut by 0 bases, the J end by 3 bases, with 5 bases between. The CDR3 bases are TGTGCCAGCAGTGAAGCTCTGAAAGAGACCCAGTACTTC. It is translated as CASSEALKETQYF.

The genes are TRBV27 and TRBJ1-1, with a weak D call TRBD1 (6 bases). The CDR3 contains 13 residues. V lost 5 bases, J lost 0 bases, and 7 bases lay in between. Looked up from germline, CDR1 is MNHEY and CDR2 is SMNVEV (reference sequence). CDR3 sequence: CASSGQLNTEAFF. CDR3 nucleotides: TGTGCCAGCAGTGGACAGTTGAACACTGAAGCTTTCTTT.

The chain joins TRBV7-8 to TRBJ2-2; 8 nucleotides line up with TRBD2. Losses at the gene ends were 5 bases for V and 4 bases for J; bases not matched to a gene: 6. The CDR3 spans 15 residues. The V gene's germline CDR1 is SGHVS and CDR2 FQNEAQ. The CDR3 reads CASSPGTSPTGELFF. Here the CDR3 DNA reads TGTGCCAGCAGCCCCGGGACTAGTCCCACCGGGGAGCTGTTTTTT.

This clone was picked up a small number of times. J is TRBJ2-7 and V is TRBV27; maybe TRBD2 (6 bases). V shed 6 bases and J shed 5 bases, with 29 bases lying between them. CDR1 and CDR2 (germline): MNHEY, SMNVEV (reference sequence). The CDR3 is made up of 18 amino acids. DNA of the CDR3: TGTGCCAGCAGCCGACTCGGGAGTGGGGGTCCGAAGGGCGACGAGCAGTACTTC. Translation gives CASSRLGSGGPKGDEQYF.

Points on this clone: The sample contains more than one DNA sequence encoding this CDR3. The chain carries TRBV27 and TRBJ2-7, with a weak D call TRBD1 (5 bases). The CDR3 runs 13 residues. Germline-derived CDR1 and CDR2 are MNHEY and SMNVEV (reference sequence). V was clipped by 3 bases and J by 0 bases, with 6 bases between them. CDR3 DNA sequence: TGTGCCAGCAGTTTGCAGGGCTCCTACGAGCAGTACTTC. Amino acids: CASSLQGSYEQYF.

The V gene is TRBV28, the J gene TRBJ2-5; D remains ambiguous. CDR1 and CDR2 (germline): MDHEN, SYDVKM. CDR3 length: 11 amino acids. V lost 6 bases and J lost 2, with 4 bases in between. CDR3 DNA: TGTGCCAGCAGCCGGCAAGAGACCCAGTACTTC. Translated: CASSRQETQYF.

This clone was picked up a small number of times. The genes are TRBV13 and TRBJ1-3; D call uncertain. CDR1 is PRHDT and CDR2 is FYEKMQ in the germline V gene (reference sequence). The length of the CDR3 is 13 residues. The V gene lost 5 bases and the J gene lost 3 bases, with 8 bases spanning the gap. CDR3 DNA: TGTGCCAGCAGCCCTGTAGGTGGAAACACCATATATTTT. This encodes CASSPVGGNTIYF.

This clone has only one observation. This rearrangement joins TRBV29-1 to TRBJ1-4; the match to TRBD1 covers 8 bases. This CDR3 is built from 13 residues. V was clipped by 6 bases and J by 8 bases; unmatched bases: 8. The V gene's germline CDR1 is SQVTM and CDR2 ANQGSEA. The CDR3 bases are TGCAGCGTGATGGACAGGGTCAACGAAAAACTGTTTTTT. Protein: CSVMDRVNEKLFF.

The chain uses TRBV30 and TRBJ2-7; TRBD2 aligns across 10 bases. Germline V lookup: CDR1 GTSNPN, CDR2 SVGIG (reference sequence). J gave up 2 bases and V 1 base, and 2 bases lay outside the gene matches. The CDR3 consists of 14 residues. This CDR3 is CAWSGLAGAYEQYF. CDR3 DNA: TGTGCCTGGAGTGGGCTAGCGGGGGCCTACGAGCAGTACTTC. Looking up the rest from reference TRBV30 and TRBJ2-7 gives the full variable domain: SQTIHQWPATLVQPVGSPLSLECTVEGTSNPNLYWYRQAAGRGLQLLFYSVGIGQISSEVPQNLSASRPQDRQFILSSKKLLLSDSGFYLCAWSGLAGAYEQYFGPGTRLTVT.

The chain is built from TRBV18 and TRBJ2-1; TRBD2 is a possible D gene (6 bases). V was pared by 2 bases and J by 0 bases, with 11 bases between. The CDR3 consists of 16 residues. Germline CDR1 and CDR2: KGHSH and LQKENI. CDR3 in DNA: TGTGCCAGCTCACCATCGGAGGGGAGCTCCTACAATGAGCAGTTCTTC. Protein: CASSPSEGSSYNEQFF.

The V and J genes are TRBV5-1 and TRBJ1-5; no clear D gene. Per the germline V gene, CDR1 is SGHRS and CDR2 is YFSETQ. The CDR3 has 13 residues. The germline V and J ends were trimmed by 0 bases and 3 bases, with 4 bases remaining between them. The CDR3 bases are TGCGCCAGCAGCTTGGCCACCAATCAGCCCCAGCATTTT. It is translated as CASSLATNQPQHF.

The chain uses TRBV7-9 and TRBJ1-2, with 7 bases lining up with TRBD1. CDR1 and CDR2 (germline): SEHNR, FQNEAQ (reference sequence). Germline trimming cut 4 bases from V and 5 bases from J; bases unmatched to any gene: 4. This CDR3 is built from 13 residues. CDR3 region: CASSYGTDYGYTF. The DNA for the CDR3 is TGTGCCAGCAGCTACGGGACAGATTATGGCTACACCTTC.

This clone was counted a few times. The rearrangement joins TRBV29-1 to TRBJ2-5; possible D gene TRBD2, 6 bases. The germline CDR1 and CDR2 sequences are SQVTM and ANQGSEA. The CDR3 spans 15 residues. Trimming took 3 bases from V and 1 from J, leaving 15 bases between them. Written as DNA, the CDR3 is TGCAGCGTTGACTTTGAAGGACTACTCCAAGAGACCCAGTACTTC. Its translation is CSVDFEGLLQETQYF.

The gene calls are TRBV30 and TRBJ2-3; D not resolved. Trimming pared 0 bases from V and 0 bases from J, leaving 7 bases between. The CDR3 is 14 residues long. The V gene's germline CDR1 is GTSNPN and CDR2 SVGIG (reference sequence). CDR3 residues: CAWSVLPSTDTQYF. The CDR3 bases are TGTGCCTGGAGTGTACTACCAAGCACAGATACGCAGTATTTT.

This chain connects TRBV19 to TRBJ2-4; D unclear. The length of the CDR3 is 15 residues. Germline CDR1 reads LNHDA; CDR2 reads SQIVND (reference sequence). The ends were cut back, 7 bases at V and 3 bases at J, with 16 bases in the middle. The CDR3 loop reads CASILQDGYKNIQYF. CDR3 DNA: TGTGCCAGTATTCTCCAGGACGGATACAAAAACATTCAGTACTTC. The full variable domain, with the rest looked up from reference TRBV19 and TRBJ2-4, is DGGITQSPKYLFRKEGQNVTLSCEQNLNHDAMYWYRQDPGQGLRLIYYSQIVNDFQKGDIAEGYSVSREKKESFPLTVTSAQKNPTAFYLCASILQDGYKNIQYFGAGTRLSVL.

CDR3 nucleotides: TGTGCCAGCAGCCTCGGGACAGCCCAAGAAGAGACCCAGTACTTC. Its translation is CASSLGTAQEETQYF. The rearrangement joins TRBV27 to TRBJ2-5, with 7 bases identical to TRBD1. J lost 3 bases, V lost 6 bases, and 10 bases had no gene match. CDR3 length: 15 amino acids. Germline V gene sequence: CDR1 MNHEY, CDR2 SMNVEV (reference sequence).

The chain couples TRBV27 to TRBJ1-2; D unclear. The CDR3 loop spans 15 amino acids. The germline gives CDR1 MNHEY, CDR2 SMNVEV (reference sequence). Trimming took 0 bases from V and 4 from J, leaving 12 bases between them. The CDR3 nucleotides are TGTGCCAGCAGTTTATCGGCAGGAGGAGGCTATGGCTACACCTTC. This sequence encodes CASSLSAGGGYGYTF.

Comment on this clone: At one end the junction does not follow the germline gene, possibly because of a read error. V usage is TRBV7-9 and J usage is TRBJ1-2; no definite D call. The CDR3 length is 11 residues. Germline V CDR1 and CDR2: SEHNR, FQNEAQ (reference sequence). CDR3 sequence (DNA): TGTGCCAGCAGCTTAGCGTTGGCCTTCTCCTTC. Its protein product is CASSLALAFSF.